The sequence of this T cell receptor (beta chain) was determined in a study of shared clonotypes between healthy human individuals. In germline, CDR1 is GTSNPN, CDR2 SVGIG (reference sequence). The CDR3 has 14 residues. J gave up 5 bases and V 5 bases, and 8 bases lay outside the gene matches. Clones were sequenced by immunoSEQ multiplex PCR, and TCRdb holds only the in-frame ones, with some missing. The data hold about 600,000 clones, with roughly 98% observed a single time. The naive CD8 population came from CD45RO-negative cells selected for CCR7, without terminally differentiated effector memory CD45RA+ cells. This clone was counted once.

Sequences were obtained from naive CD8+ T cells sorted from blood. The rearrangement joins TRBV30 to TRBJ2-7; TRBD1 agrees at 11 bases. The receptor comes from a man aged 25 to 40 in good health. DNA of the CDR3: TGTGCCTGGCGTTGGACAGGGGGCTTGGACGAGCAGTACTTC. Translation: CAWRWTGGLDEQYF.